This TCR beta chain was sequenced during a study of healthy donors' naive CD4 and CD8 T cells. TCR libraries were built from 450 to 650 ng of total RNA by linear amplification. TCRdb itself ran the reads through MiXCR, one entry per CDR3 protein. Here the sample spans roughly 200,000 distinct CDR3 sequences, around 70% being singletons. J lost 5 bases, V lost 7 bases, and 7 bases had no gene match. Germline assignment: CDR1 SQVTM and CDR2 ANQGSEA. The CDR3 has 12 residues. The source of this sequence is a pool of human donors in good health; the sample pools cells from several healthy donors. The rearrangement links TRBV29-1 to TRBJ2-5; the match to TRBD1 covers 7 bases. The specimen was naive CD4+ and CD8+ T cells sorted from blood, pooled from several donors. CDR3 DNA sequence: TGCAGCGAATACAGGGGCGGGGAGACCCAGTACTTC. It encodes CSEYRGGETQYF.